This record looks at one T cell receptor beta chain sequence and its context. Antigen specificity is unknown. This sample is part of a study of shared clonotypes between healthy human individuals. Broader study findings: The study found lower generation probabilities in non-shared clonotypes than in those shared by all four donors.

The naive CD8 subset, CD45RO-negative cells positively selected for CCR7, excluded terminally differentiated effector memory CD45RA+ cells. The repertoire was sequenced with immunoSEQ multiplex PCR; TCRdb's copy has only in-frame clones and lacks some. The table has hundreds of thousands of clones, roughly 96% seen once. The CDR3 length is 16 residues. The germline V gene has CDR1 MGHRA and CDR2 YSYEKL. V lost 3 bases, J lost 0 bases, and 12 bases lay in between. The receptor was isolated from a woman aged 25 to 39 in good health. Input material: naive CD8+ T cells sorted from blood. The chain uses TRBV4-1 and TRBJ2-1, with D maybe TRBD1 (6 bases). As DNA, the CDR3 is TGCGCCAGCAGCCAGATAGGGGGTAGCTCCTACAATGAGCAGTTCTTC. It specifies CASSQIGGSSYNEQFF.